Presented here are 22 T cell receptor beta chains from one specimen sequenced in a study. Each CDR3 protein is one row after TCRdb ran MiXCR on the 5' RACE reads. The table includes 20,000 to 25,000 distinct CDR3 sequences, roughly 33% detected once. Sequenced: tumor-infiltrating naive CD4+ T cells sorted from the breast tumor. Documented subset: naive CD4+ T cells, CD4+CD45RA+CD25-. The origin of the receptors is a female donor with breast cancer.

This clonotype was recorded a few times. The chain uses TRBV6-6 and TRBJ2-4; TRBD2 agrees at 7 bases. CDR3 length: 15 amino acids. Germline V gene data show CDR1 as MNHNY and CDR2 as SVGAGI (reference sequence). V shed 2 bases and J 2 bases; nucleotides not matched to a gene: 3. The CDR3 region is CASSYDGGTKNIQYF. CDR3 sequence (DNA): TGTGCCAGCAGTTACGACGGGGGGACCAAAAACATTCAGTACTTC.

In regard to this clonotype: Since a much larger clone is just one base distant, this may be a read error. The chain employs TRBV2 and TRBJ2-7, with D perhaps TRBD1 (5 bases). The CDR3 spans 15 residues. CDR1 SNHLY and CDR2 FYNNEI come from the germline V gene. The V end lost 10 bases, the J end lost 3 bases, and 22 bases lay between the germline ends. CDR3 in amino acids: CANSQAQEIVYEQYF. CDR3 nucleotide sequence: TGTGCCAACTCACAGGCTCAGGAGATAGTCTACGAGCAGTACTTC.

This clonotype was observed many times. The V call is TRBV9, the J call TRBJ2-1; TRBD1 matches at 10 bases. The CDR3 sequence is 15 residues long. The J segment lost 3 bases and the V segment lost 4 bases, leaving 4 bases of the junction unmatched. Germline CDR1 reads SGDLS; CDR2 reads YYNGEE. The CDR3 DNA sequence: TGTGCCAGCAGCTCCGGGACAGGGGTCTACAATGAGCAGTTCTTC. It specifies CASSSGTGVYNEQFF.

This clonotype has a handful of counts. The V and J genes are TRBV29-1 and TRBJ1-2; D perhaps matches TRBD1 (5 bases). The CDR3 runs 13 residues. Germline assignment: CDR1 SQVTM and CDR2 ANQGSEA. The germline V and J ends were trimmed by 0 bases and 8 bases, with 13 bases remaining between them. The CDR3 spells CSVEDGRARGYTF. The CDR3 bases are TGCAGCGTTGAAGATGGCAGGGCGCGGGGCTACACCTTC.

This clonotype was picked up a small number of times. The rearrangement joins TRBV11-3 to TRBJ2-1, with a weak D call TRBD1 (6 bases). The CDR3 length is 13 residues. Trimming shortened V by 0 bases and J by 8 bases, and 8 bases separated the two germline ends. Germline assignment: CDR1 SGHNT and CDR2 YENEEA. CDR3 sequence (DNA): TGTGCCAGCAGCTTAGAGGGGGCCCATGAGCAGTTCTTC. Amino acids: CASSLEGAHEQFF.

A remark on this clonotype: Given a much more abundant clone one base away, this may be a read error. The chain couples TRBV6-6 to TRBJ2-1, with D hard to call. V shed 2 bases and J shed 3 bases, with 11 bases lying between them. Germline V gene lookup returns CDR1 MNHNY and CDR2 SVGAGI (reference sequence). The CDR3 sequence is 15 residues long. The CDR3 DNA follows: TGTGCCAGCAGTTACGGGCGGAGCCTCTACAATGAGCAGTTCTTC. It translates to CASSYGRSLYNEQFF.

This clonotype was recorded many times. The chain has TRBV6-5 and TRBJ2-4; D gene uncertain. CDR1 and CDR2 (germline): MNHEY, SVGAGI. This CDR3 region has 10 residues. Trimming removed 9 bases from V and 8 bases from J, with 8 bases in between. CDR3 amino acids: CASLKDIQYF. CDR3 nucleotide sequence: TGTGCCAGTCTAAAGGACATTCAGTACTTC.

This clonotype was counted ten times or more. This chain uses TRBV4-1 with TRBJ2-7, with TRBD1 as a possible D gene (5 bases). Trimming shortened V by 0 bases and J by 2 bases, and 11 bases separated the two germline ends. The CDR3 covers 15 residues. Germline CDR1 and CDR2: MGHRA and YSYEKL. CDR3 coding DNA: TGCGCCAGCAGCCAAGATGGTGCAGGGACCTACGAGCAGTACTTC. Protein: CASSQDGAGTYEQYF.

A remark on this clonotype: A much larger clone lies a single base off, so this may be a read error. The final CDR3 position lacks the conserved phenylalanine or tryptophan, pointing to a likely read error. The rearrangement links TRBV19 to TRBJ2-1; D unresolved. The CDR3 has 11 amino acids. The V gene lost 5 bases and the J gene lost 10 bases, with 9 bases spanning the gap. In germline, CDR1 is LNHDA, CDR2 SQIVND (reference sequence). The CDR3 spells CASSATREQFL. DNA of the CDR3: TGTGCCAGTAGTGCGACCAGGGAGCAGTTCCTC.

This clonotype has just a few counts. In DNA form, the CDR3 reads TGTGCCAGTAGTATGAGCCCGAACAGGGGGCGAGGGAGCAATCAGCCCCAGCATTTT. As protein: CASSMSPNRGRGSNQPQHF. The chain joins TRBV19 to TRBJ1-5; 9 nucleotides align to TRBD1. The CDR3 covers 19 residues. Per germline, CDR1 LNHDA and CDR2 SQIVND (reference sequence). V was pared by 3 bases and J by 1 base, with 13 bases of the junction left unmatched. The full variable domain, with the rest looked up from reference TRBV19 and TRBJ1-5, is DGGITQSPKYLFRKEGQNVTLSCEQNLNHDAMYWYRQDPGQGLRLIYYSQIVNDFQKGDIAEGYSVSREKKESFPLTVTSAQKNPTAFYLCASSMSPNRGRGSNQPQHFGDGTRLSIL.

This clonotype occurred many times. V is TRBV5-1 and J is TRBJ1-4; a possible D gene is TRBD1 (5 bases). Trimming removed 2 bases at V and 2 bases at J, with 10 bases between. Germline values: CDR1 SGHRS, CDR2 YFSETQ. The CDR3 has 15 residues. The CDR3 bases are TGCGCCAGCAGCTTATCCCGGGACACTAATGAAAAACTGTTTTTT. Encoded protein: CASSLSRDTNEKLFF.

This clonotype appeared many times. J is TRBJ1-2 and V is TRBV15, with D tentatively TRBD1 (5 bases). CDR1 is LNHNV and CDR2 is YYDKDF in the germline V gene (reference sequence). V was pared by 2 bases and J by 6 bases, with 22 bases between. This CDR3 is built from 17 residues. The CDR3 nucleotides read TGTGCCACCAGCAGATTTTTCCGCAGGGTGACGGTGGATGGCTACACCTTC. As protein: CATSRFFRRVTVDGYTF.

Ten or more counts support this clonotype. The chain is built from TRBV7-9 and TRBJ1-1, with D perhaps TRBD1 (5 bases). With 2 bases removed from V and 2 bases from J, the gap between germline ends came to 21 bases. The CDR3 has 18 amino acids. Germline CDR1 reads SEHNR; CDR2 reads FQNEAQ (reference sequence). The CDR3 coding sequence is TGTGCCAGCAGCTTAACGCCCTGGACTGGGCAGGGCAACACTGAAGCTTTCTTT. Its protein product is CASSLTPWTGQGNTEAFF.

V gene TRBV5-4 combines with J gene TRBJ2-7, with 16 bases identical to TRBD2. The CDR3 sequence is 18 residues long. J lost 3 bases, V lost 0 bases, and 6 bases had no gene match. Germline loops: CDR1 SGHNT, CDR2 YYREEE (reference sequence). The CDR3, as DNA: TGTGCCAGCAGCTTGGATCCGGGACTAGCGGGAGGGATCTACGAGCAGTACTTC. It specifies CASSLDPGLAGGIYEQYF.

This clonotype was seen ten or more times. A read error is possible here, since a much larger clone lies one base away. The chain joins TRBV7-3 to TRBJ2-1; TRBD2 agrees at 10 bases. The CDR3 has 15 amino acids. Per the germline V gene, CDR1 is SGHTA and CDR2 is FQGTGA. The CDR3 bases are TGTGGCAGCAGCTTAGCGGGAGGCCCCTACAATGAGCAGTTCTTC. It encodes CGSSLAGGPYNEQFF.

In this sample, this clonotype turned up a few times. This rearrangement joins TRBV20-1 to TRBJ2-1; D remains ambiguous. Germline V gene data show CDR1 as DFQATT and CDR2 as SNEGSKA (reference sequence). The germline V and J ends were trimmed by 6 bases and 6 bases, with 18 bases remaining between them. This CDR3 has 14 residues. The CDR3 sequence: CSAAGVVQGNEQFF. The CDR3 coding sequence is TGCAGTGCCGCCGGCGTCGTTCAAGGCAATGAGCAGTTCTTC.

This clonotype was observed a few times. The rearrangement uses TRBV6-6 and TRBJ2-1; a possible D gene is TRBD1 (6 bases). V lost 5 bases, J lost 8 bases, and 10 bases lay in between. Germline V gene data show CDR1 as MNHNY and CDR2 as SVGAGI (reference sequence). CDR3 length: 12 residues. The CDR3 DNA follows: TGTGCCAGCAGTCGACAGGACGATGAGCAGTTCTTC. This translates into CASSRQDDEQFF.

The chain has TRBV15 and TRBJ1-1, with 9 bases lining up with TRBD1. From germline, CDR1 is LNHNV and CDR2 YYDKDF (reference sequence). The CDR3 length is 16 residues. V shed 0 bases and J 3 bases; nucleotides not matched to a gene: 5. The CDR3 region has the DNA TGTGCCACCAGCAGAGAGGGACAGGGTAAGGACACTGAAGCTTTCTTT. It is translated as CATSREGQGKDTEAFF. Full variable domain (outside the CDR3, taken from reference TRBV15 and TRBJ1-1): DAMVIQNPRYQVTQFGKPVTLSCSQTLNHNVMYWYQQKSSQAPKLLFHYYDKDFNNEADTPDNFQSRRPNTSFCFLDIRSPGLGDTAMYLCATSREGQGKDTEAFFGQGTRLTVV.

As concerns this clonotype: The junction departs from the called germline gene at one end, perhaps through a read error. V gene TRBV20-1 combines with J gene TRBJ1-5, with D maybe TRBD1 (5 bases). CDR3 length: 13 amino acids. Germline CDR1 is DFQATT and CDR2 is SNEGSKA (reference sequence). In DNA form, the CDR3 reads TGCAGTGCTCCGCGACAGACAAATCAGCCCCAGCACTTT. As protein: CSAPRQTNQPQHF.

This clonotype has more than one count but fewer than ten. The V and J genes are TRBV11-2 and TRBJ1-1; D ambiguous. Trimming stripped 1 base from V and 8 bases from J, with 8 bases between. CDR3 size: 12 residues. Germline V gives CDR1 SGHAT, CDR2 FQNNGV. This CDR3 is CASSLVVAEAFF. The DNA for the CDR3 is TGTGCCAGCAGCTTAGTGGTGGCGGAAGCTTTCTTT.

This chain links TRBV6-5 with TRBJ2-7; D gene uncertain. This CDR3 has 13 residues. Germline lookup yields CDR1 MNHEY and CDR2 SVGAGI. Trimming stripped 6 bases from V and 0 bases from J, with 9 bases between. As DNA, the CDR3 is TGTGCCAGCAGGCGTTCTAGCTCCTACGAGCAGTACTTC. This sequence encodes CASRRSSSYEQYF.

This clonotype was seen ten or more times. The chain joins TRBV3-1 to TRBJ1-5; D gene ambiguous. This CDR3 is built from 14 residues. V lost 1 base and J 4 bases, leaving 8 bases between the germline ends. Germline-derived CDR1 and CDR2 are LGHDT and YNNKEL (reference sequence). The CDR3 sequence: CASSQGLQNQPQHF. DNA for the CDR3: TGTGCCAGCAGCCAAGGGCTACAGAATCAGCCCCAGCATTTT.